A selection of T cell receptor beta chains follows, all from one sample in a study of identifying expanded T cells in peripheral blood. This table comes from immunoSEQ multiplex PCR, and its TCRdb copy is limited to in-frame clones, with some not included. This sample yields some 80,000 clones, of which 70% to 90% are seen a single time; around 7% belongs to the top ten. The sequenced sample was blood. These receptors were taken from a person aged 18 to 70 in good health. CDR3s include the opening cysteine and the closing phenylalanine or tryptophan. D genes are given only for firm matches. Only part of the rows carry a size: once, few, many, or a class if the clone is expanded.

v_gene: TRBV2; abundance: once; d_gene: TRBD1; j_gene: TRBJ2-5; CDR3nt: TGTGCCACCGGGGTAGGGGGCGAGGAGACCCAGTACTTC; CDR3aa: CATGVGGEETQYF
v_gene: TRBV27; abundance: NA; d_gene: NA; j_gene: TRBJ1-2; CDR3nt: TGTGCCAGCAGCTTTACAGGGAACCCTTACTATGGCTACACCTTC; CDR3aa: CASSFTGNPYYGYTF
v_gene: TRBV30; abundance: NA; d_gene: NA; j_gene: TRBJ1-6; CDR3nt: TGTGCCTGGAGAAATCCAGGGTATGGCTCACCCCTCCACTTT; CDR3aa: CAWRNPGYGSPLHF
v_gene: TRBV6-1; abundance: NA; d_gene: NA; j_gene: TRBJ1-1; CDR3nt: TGTGCCAGCAGTGCGAGGGCGCCCCTTGGGGAAGCTTTCTTT; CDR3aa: CASSARAPLGEAFF
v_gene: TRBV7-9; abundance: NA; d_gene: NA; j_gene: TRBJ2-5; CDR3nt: TGTGCCAGCAGCACCCTCTCGGGGACCCAGTACTTC; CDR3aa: CASSTLSGTQYF
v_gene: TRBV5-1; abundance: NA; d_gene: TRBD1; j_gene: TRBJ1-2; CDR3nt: TGCGCCAGCAGCTTCGGACAGGGAGGCTATGGCTACACCTTC; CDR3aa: CASSFGQGGYGYTF
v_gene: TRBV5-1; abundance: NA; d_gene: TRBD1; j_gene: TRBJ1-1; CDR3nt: TGCGCCAGCAGCTTGGTCCCACAGGGGACTGAAGCTTTCTTT; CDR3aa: CASSLVPQGTEAFF
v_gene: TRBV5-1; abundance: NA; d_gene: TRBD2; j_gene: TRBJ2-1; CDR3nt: TGCGCCAGCAGCTTGGATGGGGGACTAGCGGGCCAAAACGGGTTCTTC; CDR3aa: CASSLDGGLAGQNGFF
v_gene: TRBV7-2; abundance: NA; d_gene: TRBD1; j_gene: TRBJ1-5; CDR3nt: TGTGCCAGCAGCTTTGACGGGACAGGGGCCCGCAATCAGCCCCAGCATTTT; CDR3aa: CASSFDGTGARNQPQHF
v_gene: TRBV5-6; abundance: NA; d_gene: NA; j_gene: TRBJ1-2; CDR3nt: TGTGCCAGCAGCCTCGGGGGGTTTCGCGGCTACACCTTC; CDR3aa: CASSLGGFRGYTF